What follows are 5 T cell receptor beta chains derived from one specimen sequenced in a study of T cell clonotyping in hematopoietic cell transplantation. Sequencing was performed with immunoSEQ multiplex PCR; in TCRdb, only in-frame clones are kept and a portion is missing. The profile shows 15,000 to 20,000 clones, approximately 87% of them singletons. The sample here was PBMCs, taken 100 days after allogeneic stem cell transplant. These TCRs come from a male patient aged 60 to 75 who had an allogeneic stem cell transplant from a related donor, so the T cells may come from the graft donor. Some clones in this sample may be carry-over from other donors' samples.

V and J are TRBV5-1 and TRBJ2-1; no firm D call. The V and J ends lost 0 bases and 2 bases respectively, with 12 bases between them. Germline-derived CDR1 and CDR2 are SGHRS and YFSETQ. The CDR3 is made up of 16 amino acids. The CDR3 DNA reads TGCGCCAGCAGCTTGGGGTTACAGAAGACCTACAATGAGCAGTTCTTC. Translation gives CASSLGLQKTYNEQFF.

This chain links TRBV4-1 with TRBJ2-2; the D gene is possibly TRBD2 (6 bases). Trimming took off 8 bases at V and 8 bases at J, with 18 bases between the two ends. The CDR3 covers 14 residues. Germline V CDR1 and CDR2: MGHRA, YSYEKL. DNA of the CDR3: TGCGCCAGCTCCCTCGGGCACGCGGGGGGGGAGCTGTTTTTT. This gives the protein CASSLGHAGGELFF.

As DNA, the CDR3 is TGTGCCAGTAGTATAAGGGGGGACAGGGGGCGGATTGAAGCTTTCTTT. It yields the protein CASSIRGDRGRIEAFF. The V call is TRBV19, the J call TRBJ1-1; TRBD1 matches at 12 bases. The germline CDR1 and CDR2 sequences are LNHDA and SQIVND (reference sequence). Losses at the gene ends were 2 bases for V and 7 bases for J; bases not matched to a gene: 8. This CDR3 spans 16 amino acids.

This clone was detected only a few times. The chain combines TRBV28 with TRBJ2-3; D gene uncertain. Per the germline V gene, CDR1 is MDHEN and CDR2 is SYDVKM. The CDR3 extends over 14 amino acids. V gave up 5 bases and J gave up 0 bases, with 9 bases separating them. CDR3 DNA sequence: TGTGCCAGCAGTCCGCTTGCTAGCACAGATACGCAGTATTTT. Translated: CASSPLASTDTQYF.

The V gene is TRBV7-2, the J gene TRBJ1-1; D remains ambiguous. The V end was cut by 0 bases, the J end by 4 bases, with 12 bases between. The CDR3 runs to 15 residues. Germline CDR1 reads SGHTA; CDR2 reads FQGNSA. The CDR3 loop is CASSLAWGSGTEAFF. Here the CDR3 DNA reads TGTGCCAGCAGCTTAGCGTGGGGATCGGGCACTGAAGCTTTCTTT. The whole variable domain, filled in from reference TRBV7-2 and TRBJ1-1, reads GAGVSQSPSNKVTEKGKDVELRCDPISGHTALYWYRQSLGQGLEFLIYFQGNSAPDKSGLPSDRFSAERTGGSVSTLTIQRTQQEDSAVYLCASSLAWGSGTEAFFGQGTRLTVV.